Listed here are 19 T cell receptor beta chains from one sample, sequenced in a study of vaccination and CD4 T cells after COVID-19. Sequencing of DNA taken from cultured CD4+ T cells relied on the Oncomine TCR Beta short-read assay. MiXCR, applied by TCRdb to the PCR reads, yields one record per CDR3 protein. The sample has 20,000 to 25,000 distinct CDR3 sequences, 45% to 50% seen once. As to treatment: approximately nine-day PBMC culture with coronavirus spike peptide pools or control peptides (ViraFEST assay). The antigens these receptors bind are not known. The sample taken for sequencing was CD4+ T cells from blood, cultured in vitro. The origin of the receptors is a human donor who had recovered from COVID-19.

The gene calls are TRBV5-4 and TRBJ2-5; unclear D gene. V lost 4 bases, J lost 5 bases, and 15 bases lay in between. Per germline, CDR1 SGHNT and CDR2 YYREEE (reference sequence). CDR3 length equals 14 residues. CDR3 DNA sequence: TGTGCCAGCAGCCCTGGACCCGAGCACGAGACCCAGTACTTC. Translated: CASSPGPEHETQYF.

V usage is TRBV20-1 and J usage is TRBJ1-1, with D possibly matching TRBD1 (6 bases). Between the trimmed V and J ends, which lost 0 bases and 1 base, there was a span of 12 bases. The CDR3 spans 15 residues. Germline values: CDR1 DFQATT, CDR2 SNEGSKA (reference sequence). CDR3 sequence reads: CSARDGKTGNTEAFF. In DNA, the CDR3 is TGCAGTGCTAGAGATGGCAAGACAGGGAACACTGAAGCTTTCTTT.

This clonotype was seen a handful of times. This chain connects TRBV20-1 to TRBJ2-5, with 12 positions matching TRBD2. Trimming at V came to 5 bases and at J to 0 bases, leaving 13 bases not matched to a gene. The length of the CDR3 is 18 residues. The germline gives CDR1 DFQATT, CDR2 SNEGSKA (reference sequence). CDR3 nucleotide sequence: TGCAGTGCTGCACTAGCGGGAGGCCTCGCCGTTTACCAAGAGACCCAGTACTTC. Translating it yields CSAALAGGLAVYQETQYF.

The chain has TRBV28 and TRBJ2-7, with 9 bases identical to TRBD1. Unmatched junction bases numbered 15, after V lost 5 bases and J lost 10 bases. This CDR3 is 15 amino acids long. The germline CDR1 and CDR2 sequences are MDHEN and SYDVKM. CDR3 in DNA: TGTGCCAGCAGTCAACCCGGGACAGGGCTTATCTTCCAGTACTTC. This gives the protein CASSQPGTGLIFQYF.

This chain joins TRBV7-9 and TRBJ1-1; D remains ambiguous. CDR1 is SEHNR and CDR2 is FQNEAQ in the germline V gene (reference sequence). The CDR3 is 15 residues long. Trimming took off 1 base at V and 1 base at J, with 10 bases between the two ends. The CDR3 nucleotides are TGTGCCAGCAGCTTAGGTTCCACGACGAACACTGAAGCTTTCTTT. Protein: CASSLGSTTNTEAFF.

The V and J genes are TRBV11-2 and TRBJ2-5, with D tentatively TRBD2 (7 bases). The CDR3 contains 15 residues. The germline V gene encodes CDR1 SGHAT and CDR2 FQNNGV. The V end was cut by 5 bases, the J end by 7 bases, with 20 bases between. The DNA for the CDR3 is TGTGCCAGCAGCCCCGAGGTGGGGGGGGCGGGGACCCAGTACTTC. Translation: CASSPEVGGAGTQYF.

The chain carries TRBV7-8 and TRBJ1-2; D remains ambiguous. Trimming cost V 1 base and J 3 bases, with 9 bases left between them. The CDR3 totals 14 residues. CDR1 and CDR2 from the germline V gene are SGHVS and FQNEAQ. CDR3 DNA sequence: TGTGCCAGCAGCTTAGAAGGGAACTACTATGGCTACACCTTC. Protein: CASSLEGNYYGYTF.

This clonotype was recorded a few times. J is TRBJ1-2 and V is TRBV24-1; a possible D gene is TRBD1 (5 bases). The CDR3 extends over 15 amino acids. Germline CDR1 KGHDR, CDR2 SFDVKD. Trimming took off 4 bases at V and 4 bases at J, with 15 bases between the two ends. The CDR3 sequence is CATSDTGTSSYGYTF. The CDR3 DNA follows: TGTGCCACCAGTGACACCGGGACCTCCTCCTATGGCTACACCTTC.

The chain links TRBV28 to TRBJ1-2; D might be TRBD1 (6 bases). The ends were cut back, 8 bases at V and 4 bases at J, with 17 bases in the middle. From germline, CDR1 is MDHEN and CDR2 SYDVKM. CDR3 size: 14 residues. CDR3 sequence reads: CASQRPGHRYGYTF. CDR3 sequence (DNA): TGTGCCAGCCAGAGGCCGGGACATCGCTATGGCTACACCTTC.

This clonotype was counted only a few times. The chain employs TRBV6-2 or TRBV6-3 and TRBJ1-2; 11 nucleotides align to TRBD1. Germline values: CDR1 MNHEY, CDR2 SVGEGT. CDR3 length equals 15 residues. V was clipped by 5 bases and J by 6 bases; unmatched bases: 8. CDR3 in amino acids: CASSDGQGAINGYTF. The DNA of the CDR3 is TGTGCCAGCAGTGATGGACAGGGGGCGATAAATGGCTACACCTTC.

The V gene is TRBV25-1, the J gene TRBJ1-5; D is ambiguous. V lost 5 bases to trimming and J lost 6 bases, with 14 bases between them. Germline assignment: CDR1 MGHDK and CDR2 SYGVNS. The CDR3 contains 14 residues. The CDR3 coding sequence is TGTGCCAGCAGTTCCCAACGGGCCATTCAGCCCCAGCATTTT. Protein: CASSSQRAIQPQHF.

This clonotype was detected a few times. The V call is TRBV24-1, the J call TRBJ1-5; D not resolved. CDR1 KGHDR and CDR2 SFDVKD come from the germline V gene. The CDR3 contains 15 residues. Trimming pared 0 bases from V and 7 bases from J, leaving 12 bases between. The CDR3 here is CATSDLQEGRQPQHF. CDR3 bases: TGTGCCACCAGTGATTTGCAAGAAGGCCGCCAGCCCCAGCATTTT.

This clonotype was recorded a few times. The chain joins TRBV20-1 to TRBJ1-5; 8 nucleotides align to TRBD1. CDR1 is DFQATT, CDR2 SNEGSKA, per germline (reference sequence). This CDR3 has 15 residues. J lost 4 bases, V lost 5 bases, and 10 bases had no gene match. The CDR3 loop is CSARRPGGANQPQHF. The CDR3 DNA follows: TGCAGTGCTCGACGCCCAGGGGGCGCGAATCAGCCCCAGCATTTT.

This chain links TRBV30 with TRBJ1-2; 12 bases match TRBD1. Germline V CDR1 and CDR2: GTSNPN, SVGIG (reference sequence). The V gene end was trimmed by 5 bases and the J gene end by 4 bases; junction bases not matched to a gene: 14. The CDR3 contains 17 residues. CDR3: CAWSKSGQGAILYGYTF. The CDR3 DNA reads TGTGCCTGGTCAAAATCGGGACAGGGGGCGATCCTCTATGGCTACACCTTC.

CDR3: CAWNRPSSYNEQFF. Here the CDR3 DNA reads TGTGCCTGGAATCGCCCGAGCTCCTACAATGAGCAGTTCTTC. The V and J genes are TRBV30 and TRBJ2-1; D ambiguous. The V end was cut by 4 bases, the J end by 0 bases, with 10 bases between. CDR3 length: 14 residues. CDR1 and CDR2 (germline): GTSNPN, SVGIG (reference sequence).

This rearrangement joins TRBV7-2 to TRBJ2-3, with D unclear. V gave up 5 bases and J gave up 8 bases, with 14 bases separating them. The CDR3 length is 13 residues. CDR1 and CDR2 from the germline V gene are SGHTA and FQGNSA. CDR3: CASSLDPGGTQYF. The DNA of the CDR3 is TGTGCCAGCAGCCTAGACCCCGGCGGTACGCAGTATTTT.

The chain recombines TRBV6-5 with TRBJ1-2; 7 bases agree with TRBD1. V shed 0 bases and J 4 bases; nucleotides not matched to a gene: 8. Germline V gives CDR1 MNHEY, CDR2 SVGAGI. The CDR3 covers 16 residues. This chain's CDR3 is CASSYSKGAPAYGYTF. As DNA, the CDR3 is TGTGCCAGCAGTTACTCGAAGGGGGCCCCAGCCTATGGCTACACCTTC.

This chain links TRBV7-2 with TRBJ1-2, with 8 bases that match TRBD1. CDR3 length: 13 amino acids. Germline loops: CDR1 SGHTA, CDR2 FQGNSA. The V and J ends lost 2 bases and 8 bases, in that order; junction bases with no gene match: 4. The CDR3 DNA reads TGTGCCAGCAGCTTACCAGGGGGCGTCGGCTACACCTTC. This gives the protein CASSLPGGVGYTF.

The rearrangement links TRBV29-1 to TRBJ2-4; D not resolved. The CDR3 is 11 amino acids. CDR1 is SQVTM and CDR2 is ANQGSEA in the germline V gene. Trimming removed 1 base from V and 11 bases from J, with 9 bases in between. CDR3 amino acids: CSVEADFVQYF. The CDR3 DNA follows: TGCAGCGTTGAAGCTGATTTCGTTCAGTACTTC.